Following are 7 T cell receptor beta chains from one sample sequenced in a study of response to subunit inactivated influenza vaccine. A single record per CDR3 protein comes from TCRdb applying MiXCR to the RT-PCR reads. Of hundreds of thousands of distinct CDR3 sequences listed, approximately 7.6% are singletons. Sequences were derived from PBMCs from blood, sampled 23 months after vaccination. Every receptor here comes from a man aged 45 to 75 who received an inactivated influenza vaccine.

This clonotype was seen a handful of times. This chain connects TRBV15 to TRBJ1-1; D gene uncertain. The V gene's germline CDR1 is LNHNV and CDR2 YYDKDF (reference sequence). There are 14 residues in the CDR3. Trimming removed 5 bases from V and 4 bases from J, with 14 bases in between. The CDR3 protein is CATSAKTRITEAFF. The CDR3 DNA sequence: TGTGCCACCAGCGCCAAGACACGGATCACTGAAGCTTTCTTT.

This clonotype was seen ten or more times. The V call is TRBV5-1, the J call TRBJ2-7; D possibly uses TRBD1 or TRBD2 (5 bases each). V was trimmed by 3 bases and J by 0 bases, leaving 10 bases between them. Germline V CDR1 and CDR2: SGHRS, YFSETQ. The CDR3 is 14 amino acids. The chain's CDR3 is CASSSRGSSYEQYF. CDR3 coding DNA: TGCGCCAGCAGCTCCCGGGGCAGCTCCTACGAGCAGTACTTC.

The V gene is TRBV20-1, the J gene TRBJ2-3, with a possible D match to TRBD2 (5 bases). V was shortened by 0 bases and J by 3 bases, with 25 bases between the two germline ends. Germline assignment: CDR1 DFQATT and CDR2 SNEGSKA (reference sequence). This CDR3 has 19 amino acids. CDR3 bases: TGCAGTGCTAGAGATTGGGCCTCATCTTCCGGGATCGGAACAGATACGCAGTATTTT. This translates into CSARDWASSSGIGTDTQYF.

This clonotype was counted ten times or more. The genes are TRBV24-1 and TRBJ2-3, with D unresolved. This CDR3 contains 15 residues. V was trimmed by 5 bases and J by 0 bases, leaving 11 bases between them. Germline V gene data show CDR1 as KGHDR and CDR2 as SFDVKD. The CDR3 loop is CATSGAAESTDTQYF. The DNA for the CDR3 is TGTGCCACCAGTGGCGCGGCCGAAAGCACAGATACGCAGTATTTT.

The gene calls are TRBV20-1 and TRBJ2-5, with a tentative D call TRBD1 (6 bases). The CDR3 is 12 residues long. CDR1 and CDR2 from the germline V gene are DFQATT and SNEGSKA (reference sequence). V was cut by 4 bases and J by 5 bases, with 11 bases left in between. Here the CDR3 reads CSAIYQGETQYF. The DNA of the CDR3 is TGCAGTGCTATATACCAGGGGGAGACCCAGTACTTC.

Only a few counts were recorded for this clonotype. The chain employs TRBV20-1 and TRBJ2-1; 7 bases agree with TRBD2. In germline, CDR1 is DFQATT, CDR2 SNEGSKA (reference sequence). With V trimmed by 1 base and J by 6 bases, 12 bases remained unmatched. This CDR3 region has 16 residues. The CDR3 DNA reads TGCAGTGCTAGAGGATTAGCGGGCTGGAGCTCCAATGAGCAGTTCTTC. Amino acid sequence: CSARGLAGWSSNEQFF.

The chain recombines TRBV4-1 with TRBJ2-1; 8 nucleotides agree with TRBD1. This CDR3 has 16 residues. J gave up 8 bases and V 2 bases, and 11 bases lay outside the gene matches. Per the germline V gene, CDR1 is MGHRA and CDR2 is YSYEKL. The CDR3 is CASSQRRSGGAYEQFF. DNA for the CDR3: TGCGCCAGCAGCCAAAGGAGGTCAGGGGGCGCCTATGAGCAGTTCTTC.